These T cell receptor beta chains were read from a single sample in a study of blood T cell repertoires in COVID-19. Profiling relied on immunoSEQ multiplex PCR, and the TCRdb table lists in-frame clones only, not all of them. The sample has roughly 150,000 clones, 70% to 90% seen once; the top ten hold about 5%. Sequencing input: peripheral blood. These receptors were obtained from a human donor in a cohort sampled during active COVID-19. The CDR3 runs from the conserved cysteine through the conserved F or W. A D gene is named only where the DNA matches it firmly. Not all rows give a size; the values are once, few, many and, for expanded clones, a class.

cdr3_nt cdr3_aa clone_size j_call v_call d_call
TGTGCCAGCAGTTTTAAAGGACATCACTCCTACGAGCAGTACTTC CASSFKGHHSYEQYF . TRBJ2-7 TRBV27 .
TGTGCCAGCAGTCCCACTCCTGAAAAGTATCAGCCCCAGCATTTT CASSPTPEKYQPQHF . TRBJ1-5 TRBV28 .
TGTGCCAGCAGCCGTGGCGGACTAGCGGACAATGAGCAGTTCTTC CASSRGGLADNEQFF . TRBJ2-1 TRBV7-9 TRBD2
TGCAGCGTTGGTTGGGAGTTGAGCACTGAAGCTTTCTTT CSVGWELSTEAFF . TRBJ1-1 TRBV29-1 .
TGTGCCAGCAGCTTAAGCCGGGATTCACCCCTCCACTTT CASSLSRDSPLHF once TRBJ1-6 TRBV7-3 .
TGTGCCAGCAGTATCGAAGGACAGGGCGTTCGGGCTTTCTTT CASSIEGQGVRAFF . TRBJ1-1 TRBV2 TRBD1
TGTGCCAGCAGCGTAGGCCCCACAGGGGAGACTGAAGCTTTCTTT CASSVGPTGETEAFF . TRBJ1-1 TRBV9 TRBD1
TGTGCCAGCAGTGAACGACAGGGGGTCGGTCAGCCCCAGCATTTT CASSERQGVGQPQHF . TRBJ1-5 TRBV6-1 TRBD1
TGTGCCAGCCGTGAAGGGCTGAACACTGAAGCTTTCTTT CASREGLNTEAFF few TRBJ1-1 TRBV6-1 .
TGTGCCAGCAGTTTGTACCGTCTGGGGGGGACAGGGGCGGCAGATACGCAGTATTTT CASSLYRLGGTGAADTQYF . TRBJ2-3 TRBV27 TRBD1
TGTGCCAGCAGTTATGCGGGACGAGGGGAAAAACTGTTTTTT CASSYAGRGEKLFF . TRBJ1-4 TRBV6-5 .
TGTGCCACCAGTGATATTTCCGGGACACTTTCCGGCGGGGAGCTGTTTTTT CATSDISGTLSGGELFF . TRBJ2-2 TRBV24-1 .
TGTGCCAGCAGCCGGGGGGACAAACTGTTTTTT CASSRGDKLFF . TRBJ1-4 TRBV12-3/TRBV12-4 .
TGTGCCAGCAGCTTAGGCGGCGGGAGGTACCGCCAAGAGACCCAGTACTTC CASSLGGGRYRQETQYF few TRBJ2-5 TRBV11-3 TRBD2
TGTGCCAGTAGAGAGCGGACGTACAATGAGCAGTTCTTC CASRERTYNEQFF . TRBJ2-1 TRBV19 .
TGTGCCAGCAGCCAGGCCGGACAGGGGGCCCTTGGGGACTATGGCTACACCTTC CASSQAGQGALGDYGYTF . TRBJ1-2 TRBV4-2 TRBD1
TGCAGCGTTGAAGGTCAGGGTGCCTACGAGCAGTACTTC CSVEGQGAYEQYF . TRBJ2-7 TRBV29-1 .
TGCAGCGTGGGAGAGACAGGGGGTAGTGAAAAACTGTTTTTT CSVGETGGSEKLFF . TRBJ1-4 TRBV29-1 TRBD1
TGTGCCAGCAGCTTCCCCCTCGGACAGGGTGGCTACACCTTC CASSFPLGQGGYTF . TRBJ1-2 TRBV5-4 TRBD1
TGTGCCAGCAGGCCGCCAGGAGGGGCAGAAGGCTACACCTTC CASRPPGGAEGYTF . TRBJ1-2 TRBV28 .
TGTGCCAGCAGCTTAAAGTTCGGGGTTAACTATGGCTACACCTTC CASSLKFGVNYGYTF . TRBJ1-2 TRBV7-2 .
TGCAGCGTTGGGCGGCGGGAGGGGAATGAGCAGTTCTTC CSVGRREGNEQFF . TRBJ2-1 TRBV29-1 TRBD2
TGTGCCAGCAGCTACGGACTAGCGGGACCCACAGATACGCAGTATTTT CASSYGLAGPTDTQYF . TRBJ2-3 TRBV5-8 TRBD2
TGTGCCACCAGTGATTTCGGACACCCCTATGGCTACACCTTC CATSDFGHPYGYTF . TRBJ1-2 TRBV24-1 .
TGCAGTGCTAGACACCAGGGTGGCTACACCTTC CSARHQGGYTF few TRBJ1-2 TRBV20-1 .
TGTGCCAGCAGCTTTTCGGGAGGGAGAAATGAGCAGTTCTTC CASSFSGGRNEQFF once TRBJ2-1 TRBV5-6 TRBD2
TGTGCCAGCAGGCGACTCCCATCCTCCTACGAGCAGTACTTC CASRRLPSSYEQYF . TRBJ2-7 TRBV6-5 .
TGTGCCAGCAGCCACACCAGCGGGGGTAAAAACATTCAGTACTTC CASSHTSGGKNIQYF . TRBJ2-4 TRBV3-1/TRBV3-2 TRBD2
TGTGCCAGCAGCTTGACAGTGGTGAACACTGAAGCTTTCTTT CASSLTVVNTEAFF . TRBJ1-1 TRBV5-4 .
TGCGCCAGCAGCTTGGTGGGAGACACCATATATTTT CASSLVGDTIYF . TRBJ1-3 TRBV5-1 .
TGTGCCAGCAGTTTGGGGACAGGGAGCGGGCTTCGAGCTTTCTTT CASSLGTGSGLRAFF . TRBJ1-1 TRBV28 TRBD1
TGTGCCAGCAGTCCGTTAGCGGGAGGGGAGTTCTTC CASSPLAGGEFF once TRBJ2-1 TRBV27 TRBD2
TGTGCCAGCAGCTTGGGGACAGGGGGCGAGACCCAGTACTTC CASSLGTGGETQYF . TRBJ2-5 TRBV5-5 TRBD1
TGTGCCAGCAGTGATGCAGGCATCTCTGGAAACACCATATATTTT CASSDAGISGNTIYF . TRBJ1-3 TRBV2 .
TGCGCCAGCAGCCCCAGCGGGAGGTTCTACAATGAGCAGTTCTTC CASSPSGRFYNEQFF . TRBJ2-1 TRBV5-1 TRBD2
TGTGCCAGCAGCCCAGGGATCCGTAATCAGCCCCAGCATTTT CASSPGIRNQPQHF . TRBJ1-5 TRBV7-2 .
TGTGCCAGCAGTTACTTAGGACAGGGGGCCTCCGATGGCTACACCTTC CASSYLGQGASDGYTF . TRBJ1-2 TRBV6-6 TRBD1
TGTGCCAGTACCGAGGGCCAGGGAGGCCAAGAGACCCAGTACTTC CASTEGQGGQETQYF . TRBJ2-5 TRBV19 .
TGCAGCGTTGGTCCTAGTAACAATGAGCAGTTCTTC CSVGPSNNEQFF . TRBJ2-1 TRBV29-1 .
TGTGCCGTAAGGACAGGGAACACAGATACGCAGTATTTT CAVRTGNTDTQYF . TRBJ2-3 TRBV27 TRBD1
TGTGCCAGCAGTTTCGGACAGGGGGAAGGCTACACCTTC CASSFGQGEGYTF . TRBJ1-2 TRBV3-1/TRBV3-2 TRBD1
TGTGCCAGCAGCGCAGGGGTGGCCCCCTTACGGTATGGCTACACCTTC CASSAGVAPLRYGYTF . TRBJ1-2 TRBV5-8 .